The TCR beta chain under discussion was sequenced for a study of T cell changes during pregnancy in multiple sclerosis. Produced via immunoSEQ multiplex PCR; TCRdb's table is partial and in-frame only. The sample yields 45,000 or so clones, around 93% seen once. This material consisted of CD8+ T cells from peripheral blood mononuclear cells, taken in the second trimester of pregnancy. This sequence was found in a female donor with multiple sclerosis, enrolled in a pregnancy study.

The CDR3 here is CASSQVGQYSNYGYTF. CDR3 bases: TGCGCCAGCAGCCAAGTGGGACAGTATTCTAACTATGGCTACACCTTC. V gene TRBV4-3 combines with J gene TRBJ1-2; 7 bases align to TRBD1. The trim removed 1 base at V and 0 bases at J, leaving 5 bases unmatched. The germline V gene encodes CDR1 LGHNA and CDR2 YSLEER. The CDR3 runs to 16 residues.